This is a list of T cell receptor beta chains from one sample in a study of cytomegalovirus exposure and HLA in healthy donors. Assay: immunoSEQ multiplex PCR; the TCRdb copy retains only in-frame clones and omits some. The sample lists over 200,000 clones; over 70% were seen once. The sample was PBMCs. The receptor source for this set is a woman aged 55-69 years in good health and CMV-seropositive. Both conserved end residues are part of each CDR3. The D gene is left open where the match is weak. Size is omitted from some rows. Given values are once, few, many or a class for expanded clones.

J gene | D gene | clone size | V gene | CDR3 DNA | CDR3 protein
TRBJ1-6 | . | few | TRBV4-1 | TGCGCCAGCAGCCAATTGCGGTTATATTCACCCCTCCACTTT | CASSQLRLYSPLHF
TRBJ1-1 | TRBD1 | . | TRBV19 | TGTGCCAGTAGGGGACAGGGGGAATGGACTGAAGCTTTCTTT | CASRGQGEWTEAFF
TRBJ2-4 | TRBD1 | . | TRBV19 | TGTGCCAGTAGCACCGGGACAGATATAGCCAAAAACATTCAGTACTTC | CASSTGTDIAKNIQYF
TRBJ1-6 | . | . | TRBV7-2 | TGTGCCAGCACGGCGGACGGGGAAAGTTTCCTCCACTTT | CASTADGESFLHF
TRBJ2-1 | . | . | TRBV30 | TGTGCCTGGACCCACTGGGGGGGCCGAAATGAGCAGTTCTTC | CAWTHWGGRNEQFF
TRBJ2-1 | TRBD2 | . | TRBV4-1 | TGCGCCAGCAGCCAAGTGGGAGCGGGGAGGGCTGAGCAGTTCTTC | CASSQVGAGRAEQFF
TRBJ1-2 | TRBD1 | . | TRBV6-5 | TGTGCCAGCAGTTTTCCGGGACAGGGATTCTATGGCTACACCTTC | CASSFPGQGFYGYTF
TRBJ2-7 | . | . | TRBV9 | TGTGCCAGCAGCGTAGGGGGCAGCTACGAGCAGTACTTC | CASSVGGSYEQYF
TRBJ2-1 | TRBD2 | . | TRBV28 | TGTGCCAGCAGTTTACACAGCGGGGGGTGGGATGAGCAGTTCTTC | CASSLHSGGWDEQFF
TRBJ2-1 | TRBD1 | . | TRBV5-4 | TGTGCCAGCAGCCCCCCCTCAACGGGACAGGGGGCTTATGAGCAGTTCTTC | CASSPPSTGQGAYEQFF
TRBJ1-1 | . | . | TRBV25-1 | TGTGCCAGCAGTGAGGGTAGGAGGACTGAAGCTTTCTTT | CASSEGRRTEAFF
TRBJ2-1 | TRBD2 | . | TRBV4-1 | TGCGCCAGCAGTCCCCCGGCGGGCGGGAGCTCCTACAATGAGCAGTTCTTC | CASSPPAGGSSYNEQFF
TRBJ2-1 | TRBD1 | . | TRBV5-1 | TGCGCCAGCAGACCGGGACAGGGGTCCCATGAGCAGTTCTTC | CASRPGQGSHEQFF
TRBJ1-1 | . | . | TRBV4-3 | TGCGCCAGCAGCCCTGACTCGGGGAACACTGAAGCTTTCTTT | CASSPDSGNTEAFF
TRBJ1-1 | TRBD1 | . | TRBV5-1 | TGCGCCAGCAAGGACAGGGGGGTGAACACTGAAGCTTTCTTT | CASKDRGVNTEAFF
TRBJ1-5 | . | . | TRBV30 | TGTGCCTGGAGTACACAGGGTATGGGCAATCAGCCCCAGCATTTT | CAWSTQGMGNQPQHF
TRBJ2-3 | TRBD2 | once | TRBV28 | TGTGCCAGCAGTTTATTGTCATGGACTAGCGGGCGGAGGAGCACAGATACGCAGTATTTT | CASSLLSWTSGRRSTDTQYF
TRBJ1-1 | . | once | TRBV9 | TGTGCCAGCAGCACATCATACACTGAAGCTTTCTTT | CASSTSYTEAFF
TRBJ1-2 | . | . | TRBV28 | TGTGCCAGCAGTTTTCTGGGAGGGGGATTTAACTATGGCTACACCTTC | CASSFLGGGFNYGYTF
TRBJ1-1 | . | . | TRBV20-1 | TGCAGTACCCAGATGAACACTGAAGCTTTCTTT | CSTQMNTEAFF
TRBJ2-2 | . | . | TRBV9 | TGTGCCAGCTCCCTTAGGAGGTCCAACACCGGGGAGCTGTTTTTT | CASSLRRSNTGELFF
TRBJ1-2 | . | . | TRBV30 | TGTGCCTGGAGTGTACAGCAGACTAGCTACACCTTC | CAWSVQQTSYTF
TRBJ1-6 | . | . | TRBV6-5 | TGTGCCAGCAGACAGGGCGCCGGATCACCCCTTCACTTT | CASRQGAGSPLHF
TRBJ1-5 | TRBD1 | once | TRBV7-2 | TGTGCCAGCAGCCTGACAGGGGTAAATCAGCCCCAGCATTTT | CASSLTGVNQPQHF
TRBJ1-1 | . | few | TRBV6-5 | TGTGCCAGCAGTCTGGGGACACGCGCTTTCTTT | CASSLGTRAFF
TRBJ2-3 | . | once | TRBV28 | TGTGCCAGCAGGGAGAACACAGATACGCAGTATTTT | CASRENTDTQYF
TRBJ2-5 | TRBD1 | . | TRBV6-1 | TGTGCCAGTGGACAGGGGGTTCAAGAGACCCAGTACTTC | CASGQGVQETQYF
TRBJ1-3 | . | once | TRBV6-1 | TGTGCCAGCGTTTCGACAGTTGATTCTGGAAACACCATATATTTT | CASVSTVDSGNTIYF
TRBJ2-2 | TRBD1 | . | TRBV5-5 | TGTGCCAGCAGCCACACAGGGGATGGGGACACCGGGGAGCTGTTTTTT | CASSHTGDGDTGELFF
TRBJ2-7 | TRBD2 | few | TRBV5-1 | TGCGCCAGCAGCTTTAGACTAGCGGGAGTAAGCGAGCAGTACTTC | CASSFRLAGVSEQYF
TRBJ2-3 | TRBD2 | . | TRBV7-9 | TGTGCCAGCCCCCCGGGGAATAGCGGGGGCCTTGGAGATACGCAGTATTTT | CASPPGNSGGLGDTQYF
TRBJ2-5 | TRBD1 | . | TRBV5-4 | TGCGCCAGCAGCCAAGGACAGGGCCAAGAGACCCAGTACTTC | CASSQGQGQETQYF
TRBJ1-2 | . | few | TRBV7-9 | TGTGCCAGCAGCTTAACGGGCGGCTCGGGGGGCTATGGCTACACCTTC | CASSLTGGSGGYGYTF
TRBJ2-1 | TRBD2 | . | TRBV25-1 | TGTGCCAGCACTAGCGGGAGCTTCTCCTACAATGAGCAGTTCTTC | CASTSGSFSYNEQFF
TRBJ1-2 | TRBD1 | once | TRBV30 | TGTGCCTGGAGTGCTCACAGGGGGAACTATGGCTACACCTTC | CAWSAHRGNYGYTF
TRBJ1-5 | . | . | TRBV28 | TGTGCCACCCGAGTTGAATACGGCAATCAGCCCCAGCATTTT | CATRVEYGNQPQHF
TRBJ1-1 | TRBD1 | . | TRBV28 | TGTGCCAGCAGTTTTCTCAGGGGGCGGGGGAACACTGAAGCTTTCTTT | CASSFLRGRGNTEAFF
TRBJ2-7 | . | . | TRBV28 | TGTGCCAGCAGTTTGACAACCGAGCAGTACTTC | CASSLTTEQYF
TRBJ2-5 | TRBD2 | once | TRBV5-1 | TGCGCCAGCAGCACCGGGACTAGCGGTAATCAAGAGACCCAGTACTTC | CASSTGTSGNQETQYF
TRBJ2-2 | TRBD2 | . | TRBV19 | TGTGCCAGTAGTAGCATAGCGGGAGGCGGCGGGGAGCTGTTTTTT | CASSSIAGGGGELFF
TRBJ2-2 | . | . | TRBV27 | TGTGCCAGCAGTTACGACAGGAGACTCGAGGAGCTGTTTTTT | CASSYDRRLEELFF
TRBJ2-7 | . | . | TRBV4-1 | TGCGCCAGCAGCCCGGGTCCTTCCCGTCGAGAGCAGTACTTC | CASSPGPSRREQYF
TRBJ2-3 | . | . | TRBV5-4 | TGTGCCAGCAGCACCTCTACTTTTTATAGCACAGATACGCAGTATTTT | CASSTSTFYSTDTQYF
TRBJ1-1 | TRBD1 | once | TRBV5-1 | TGCGCCAGCAGCGCTACAGGGGCCACTGAAGCTTTCTTT | CASSATGATEAFF